Listed here are 22 T cell receptor beta chains from one sample, sequenced in a study of blood T cell repertoires in COVID-19. Libraries were prepared by immunoSEQ multiplex PCR; TCRdb keeps only in-frame clonotypes and omits some of them. The table has roughly 200,000 clones, 70% to 90% seen once; the top ten hold roughly 3%. Sequencing input: peripheral blood. All receptors derive from a man in his 60s with acute or convalescent COVID-19.

The chain carries TRBV9 and TRBJ1-1, with D hard to call. Germline V gene sequence: CDR1 SGDLS, CDR2 YYNGEE. The CDR3 consists of 13 residues. Trimming stripped 3 bases from V and 3 bases from J, with 9 bases between. CDR3 DNA: TGTGCCAGCAGCGCTGGGAGTCACACTGAAGCTTTCTTT. Encoded protein: CASSAGSHTEAFF.

The CDR3 loop reads CASSPRDGNYEQYF. DNA for the CDR3: TGTGCCAGCAGTCCTCGCGACGGGAACTACGAGCAGTACTTC. This chain joins TRBV6-5 and TRBJ2-7, with TRBD2 as a possible D gene (5 bases). Trimming left V 5 bases short and J 3 bases short, with 14 bases between. In germline, CDR1 is MNHEY, CDR2 SVGAGI. The CDR3 spans 14 residues.

CDR3 residues: CASTRGQDEKLFF. In DNA, the CDR3 is TGTGCCAGCACGAGGGGCCAGGATGAAAAACTGTTTTTT. V gene TRBV7-9 combines with J gene TRBJ1-4, with D possibly TRBD1 on 5 matching bases. Trimming took off 7 bases at V and 6 bases at J, with 12 bases between the two ends. This CDR3 is 13 amino acids long. Germline assignment: CDR1 SEHNR and CDR2 FQNEAQ (reference sequence). The full variable domain, completed using reference TRBV7-9 and TRBJ1-4, is DTGVSQNPRHKITKRGQNVTFRCDPISEHNRLYWYRQTLGQGPEFLTYFQNEAQLEKSRLLSDRFSAERPKGSFSTLEIQRTEQGDSAMYLCASTRGQDEKLFFGSGTQLSVL.

This clone was observed a few times. The chain joins TRBV27 to TRBJ1-6, with D possibly TRBD1 on 6 matching bases. Germline lookup yields CDR1 MNHEY and CDR2 SMNVEV (reference sequence). V shed 0 bases and J shed 13 bases, with 13 bases lying between them. The CDR3 loop spans 14 amino acids. The CDR3 sequence is CASSLSPGAFPLHF. The CDR3 region has the DNA TGTGCCAGCAGTTTATCGCCAGGGGCCTTCCCCCTCCACTTT.

V is TRBV27 and J is TRBJ2-2; TRBD1 matches 10 bases. The CDR3 has 19 amino acids. Germline CDR1 reads MNHEY; CDR2 reads SMNVEV (reference sequence). V lost 4 bases, J lost 6 bases, and 17 bases stayed unmatched. The CDR3 DNA reads as TGTGCCAGCAGTTCCCGGGACAGGGGAGGGACTAGGCGGCCCGGGGAGCTGTTTTTT. It yields the protein CASSSRDRGGTRRPGELFF.

CDR3 DNA: TGTGCCAGCAGCTCCGGACACGACAGCTCCTACGAGCAGTACTTC. It translates to CASSSGHDSSYEQYF. The chain links TRBV7-9 to TRBJ2-7; the D gene is possibly TRBD1 (5 bases). Deletions cut 4 bases from V and 0 bases from J, with 13 bases between. Germline CDR1 reads SEHNR; CDR2 reads FQNEAQ (reference sequence). This CDR3 has 15 amino acids.

DNA for the CDR3: TGTGCCAGCAGTTTAAACAGGGTGGACTACGAGCAGTACTTC. Amino acid sequence: CASSLNRVDYEQYF. The chain couples TRBV28 to TRBJ2-7; a weak D match, TRBD1 (6 bases). Germline V gene lookup returns CDR1 MDHEN and CDR2 SYDVKM. The CDR3 has 14 amino acids. V was pared by 2 bases and J by 3 bases, with 11 bases between.

The rearrangement uses TRBV7-2 and TRBJ2-7; 11 nucleotides match TRBD2. J lost 3 bases, V lost 5 bases, and 6 bases had no gene match. Germline CDR1 is SGHTA and CDR2 is FQGNSA. This CDR3 is built from 15 residues. The CDR3: CASSLGTSGRYEQYF. CDR3 bases: TGTGCCAGCAGCCTCGGGACTAGCGGTCGCTACGAGCAGTACTTC.

This chain joins TRBV9 and TRBJ2-5, with no clear D. The CDR3 covers 15 residues. Germline-derived CDR1 and CDR2 are SGDLS and YYNGEE. Trimming cost V 3 bases and J 2 bases, with 14 bases left between them. CDR3 sequence: CASSARPSNQETQYF. CDR3 DNA: TGTGCCAGCAGCGCCAGGCCCTCAAATCAAGAGACCCAGTACTTC.

This clone was seen once. This chain links TRBV7-8 with TRBJ1-6; D is possibly TRBD1 (6 bases). Deletions cut 5 bases from V and 10 bases from J, with 18 bases between. The CDR3 totals 15 residues. Looked up from germline, CDR1 is SGHVS and CDR2 is FQNEAQ. Written as DNA, the CDR3 is TGTGCCAGCAGCCCCCCCGGGGGGCTCACATCACCCCTCCACTTT. It encodes CASSPPGGLTSPLHF.

This rearrangement joins TRBV2 to TRBJ1-2, with D possibly TRBD1 on 5 matching bases. The V end lost 7 bases, the J end lost 4 bases, and 16 bases lay between the germline ends. The CDR3 extends over 14 amino acids. Germline lookup yields CDR1 SNHLY and CDR2 FYNNEI. The CDR3 is CASTADTTGYGYTF. CDR3 nucleotide sequence: TGTGCCAGCACCGCGGACACTACTGGCTATGGCTACACCTTC.

The J gene is TRBJ2-3, the V gene TRBV9; D remains ambiguous. V was pared by 0 bases and J by 3 bases, with 2 bases between. Germline CDR1 and CDR2: SGDLS and YYNGEE. The CDR3 sequence is 12 residues long. The CDR3 region is CASSVATDTQYF. As DNA, the CDR3 is TGTGCCAGCAGCGTAGCTACAGATACGCAGTATTTT.

CDR3 region: CASSLGLAGEQYF. Written as DNA, the CDR3 is TGTGCCAGCAGCTTGGGACTAGCGGGAGAGCAGTACTTC. The chain links TRBV11-2 to TRBJ2-7; 13 bases fit TRBD2. Trimming took 3 bases from V and 7 from J; bases not matched to a gene: 0. Per germline, CDR1 SGHAT and CDR2 FQNNGV. This CDR3 comprises 13 residues.

The gene calls are TRBV18 and TRBJ2-3, with 11 bases aligning to TRBD1. Germline values: CDR1 KGHSH, CDR2 LQKENI. The V and J ends lost 4 bases and 6 bases, in that order; junction bases with no gene match: 3. CDR3 length: 14 amino acids. The CDR3 spells CASSRDRGKDTQYF. The DNA of the CDR3 is TGTGCCAGCTCACGGGACAGGGGGAAGGATACGCAGTATTTT.

The gene calls are TRBV5-1 and TRBJ2-1; a weak D match, TRBD1 (5 bases). There are 19 residues in the CDR3. V lost 3 bases, J lost 10 bases, and 32 bases lay in between. Germline CDR1 and CDR2: SGHRS and YFSETQ. Here the CDR3 reads CASSSTSASQGLVAREQFF. CDR3 nucleotides: TGCGCCAGCAGCTCGACATCCGCAAGTCAGGGTCTTGTGGCACGGGAGCAGTTCTTC.

J is TRBJ2-5 and V is TRBV2; D might be TRBD2 (5 bases). This CDR3 is built from 13 residues. V was shortened by 4 bases and J by 5 bases, with 11 bases between the two germline ends. Looked up from germline, CDR1 is SNHLY and CDR2 is FYNNEI. In DNA, the CDR3 is TGTGCCAGCAGTGGTACTAGTATGGAGACCCAGTACTTC. It is translated as CASSGTSMETQYF.

The genes are TRBV6-5 and TRBJ2-2, with 8 bases aligning to TRBD1. Trimming removed 2 bases from V and 9 bases from J; junction bases left unmatched: 2. The CDR3 has 13 amino acids. The germline V gene encodes CDR1 MNHEY and CDR2 SVGAGI. The CDR3 nucleotides read TGTGCCAGCAGTTACCAGGGGGCCCGGGAGCTGTTTTTT. Translation: CASSYQGARELFF.

The V call is TRBV19, the J call TRBJ1-5; D unresolved. Trimming removed 7 bases from V and 0 bases from J, with 13 bases in between. The CDR3 is made up of 15 amino acids. Germline V gene data show CDR1 as LNHDA and CDR2 as SQIVND (reference sequence). The DNA for the CDR3 is TGTGCCAGTAACTATAGAGCGGTTAGCAATCAGCCCCAGCATTTT. Translated, it gives CASNYRAVSNQPQHF.

The gene calls are TRBV21-1 and TRBJ2-7; TRBD2 was called by the table and not checked on the DNA. TRBV21-1 is assigned pseudogene status. The CDR3 totals 9 residues. The CDR3 DNA is TGTGCCGGAGAGCTCGAGCAGTACTTC. Its protein product is CAGELEQYF.

The sample holds one count of this clone. CDR3 residues: CASSWISENTGELFF. The CDR3, as DNA: TGCGCCAGCAGCTGGATAAGCGAAAACACCGGGGAGCTGTTTTTT. This chain connects TRBV5-1 to TRBJ2-2; no firm D call. This CDR3 region has 15 residues. Trimming pared 3 bases from V and 2 bases from J, leaving 11 bases between. The V gene's germline CDR1 is SGHRS and CDR2 YFSETQ.

The chain uses TRBV3-1 (or the pseudogene TRBV3-2) and TRBJ2-2; 9 nucleotides agree with TRBD2. The CDR3 covers 18 residues. Unmatched junction bases numbered 8, after V lost 1 base and J lost 2 bases. Germline CDR1 is LGHDT and CDR2 is YNNKEL (reference sequence). DNA of the CDR3: TGTGCCAGCAGCCAAGCGGGTAGCGGGAGTAGCAACACCGGGGAGCTGTTTTTT. The encoded protein is CASSQAGSGSSNTGELFF.

The V gene is TRBV27, the J gene TRBJ2-7, with 13 bases identical to TRBD2. Germline loops: CDR1 MNHEY, CDR2 SMNVEV (reference sequence). This CDR3 region has 19 residues. J lost 0 bases, V lost 0 bases, and 8 bases had no gene match. CDR3 loop: CASSLSWTSGRVNSYEQYF. Written as DNA, the CDR3 is TGTGCCAGCAGTTTATCGTGGACTAGCGGGAGAGTTAACTCCTACGAGCAGTACTTC.